This T cell receptor (beta chain) emerged from a study of blood T cell repertoires in COVID-19. Study summary: There were acute and convalescent COVID-19 samples, and they came from the United States, Italy and Spain. The analysed material was cDNA or gDNA that came from T cells, B-cell-depleted T cells, or PBMCs.

The CDR3 is 16 residues long. The germline CDR1 and CDR2 sequences are MNHNS and SASEGT. Trimming removed 2 bases from V and 0 bases from J, with 11 bases in between. Seattle patient enrollment occurred during active infection, with longitudinal follow-up thereafter. As handled by the study authors: From reference gene primer amplification, estimates of nucleated cell counts were derived. Clones were read by immunoSEQ multiplex PCR, and TCRdb kept only the in-frame ones, dropping some. V and J calls and clone size come straight from that table; D and trimming were deduced from the DNA. Here the sample spans under 350,000 clones, 85% to 90% being singletons.

V and J are TRBV6-1 and TRBJ2-1; D unresolved. The receptor was derived from a woman aged 25 to 45 with COVID-19, enrolled during active disease. The sample comprised peripheral blood. Here the CDR3 reads CASSEHLWSSYNEQFF. The CDR3 DNA is TGTGCCAGCAGTGAACATTTGTGGAGCTCCTACAATGAGCAGTTCTTC.